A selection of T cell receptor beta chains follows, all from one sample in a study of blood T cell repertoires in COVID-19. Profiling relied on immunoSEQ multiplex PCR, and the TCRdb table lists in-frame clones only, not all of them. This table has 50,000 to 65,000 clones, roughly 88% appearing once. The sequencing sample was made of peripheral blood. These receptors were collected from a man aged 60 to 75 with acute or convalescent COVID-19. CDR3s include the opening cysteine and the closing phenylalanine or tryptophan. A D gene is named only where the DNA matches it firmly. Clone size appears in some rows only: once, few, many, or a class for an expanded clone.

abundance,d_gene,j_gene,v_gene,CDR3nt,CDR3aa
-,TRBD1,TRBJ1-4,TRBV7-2,TGTGCCAGCAGCTTAGGCGTACAGGGGGGAAATGAAAAACTGTTTTTT,CASSLGVQGGNEKLFF
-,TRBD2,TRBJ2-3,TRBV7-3,TGTGCCAGCAGCGCCCGACTAGCGGGACGCACAGATACGCAGTATTTT,CASSARLAGRTDTQYF
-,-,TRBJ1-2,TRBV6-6,TGTGCCAGCAGTCCACTCGGACAGCCAACGTCAAACTATGGCTACACCTTC,CASSPLGQPTSNYGYTF
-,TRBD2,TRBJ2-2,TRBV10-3,TGTGCCATCGGGGGACTAGCGGGAGGGAGTACCGGGGAGCTGTTTTTT,CAIGGLAGGSTGELFF
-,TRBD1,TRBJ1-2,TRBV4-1,TGCGCCAGCAGCCAAGGGGGACAGGGGAGTGGCTACACCTTC,CASSQGGQGSGYTF
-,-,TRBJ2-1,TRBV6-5,TGTGCCGGCGGGACTCGCTACAATGAGCAGTTCTTC,CAGGTRYNEQFF
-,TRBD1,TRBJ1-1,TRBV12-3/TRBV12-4,TGTGCCAGCAGTGAGGACAGGGCGGCTTTCTTT,CASSEDRAAFF
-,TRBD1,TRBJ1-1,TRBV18,TGTGCCAGCTCACTCCTTGGACAGGCTGGGACTGAAGCTTTCTTT,CASSLLGQAGTEAFF
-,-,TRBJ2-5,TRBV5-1,TGCGCCAGCAGCCGGAGGACTGGGGAGACCCAGTACTTC,CASSRRTGETQYF
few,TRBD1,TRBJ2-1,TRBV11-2,TGTGCCAGCAGCTACCGGGACAGGGGAGGGAATGAGCAGTTCTTC,CASSYRDRGGNEQFF
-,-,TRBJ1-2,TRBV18,TGTGCCAGCTCACCAGTGGAGGGGCGCGACTATGGCTACACCTTC,CASSPVEGRDYGYTF
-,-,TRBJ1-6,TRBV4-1,TGCGCCAGCAGCCATTTGGGCAGGGGACGCCTGGGTTCACCCCTCCACTTT,CASSHLGRGRLGSPLHF
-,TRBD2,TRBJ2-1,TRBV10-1,TGCGCCAGCAGTGAAATCGGGACTAGCGGGACTAATGAGCAGTTCTTC,CASSEIGTSGTNEQFF
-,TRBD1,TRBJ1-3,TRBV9,TGTGCCAGCAGCGTAACCGGGACAGGGGGTGCTGGAAACACCATATATTTT,CASSVTGTGGAGNTIYF
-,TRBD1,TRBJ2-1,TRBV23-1,TGCGCCAGGCAGGGACAGGCTTACAATGAGCAGTTCTTC,CARQGQAYNEQFF
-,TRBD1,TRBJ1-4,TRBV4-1,TGCGCCAGCAGCCGAACAGGGGGACCCCTTAATGAAAAACTGTTTTTT,CASSRTGGPLNEKLFF
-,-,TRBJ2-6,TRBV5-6,TGTGCCAGCGAGCGGGTCTCTGGGGCCAACGTCCTGACTTTC,CASERVSGANVLTF
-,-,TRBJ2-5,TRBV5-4,TGTGCCAGCAGCCCCCCCGGCAGGGCTCGGGAGACCCAGTACTTC,CASSPPGRARETQYF
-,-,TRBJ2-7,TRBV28,TGTGCCAGCAGTTTACGGACAGCTAGCTCCTACGAGCAGTACTTC,CASSLRTASSYEQYF
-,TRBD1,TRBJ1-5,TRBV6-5,TGTGCCAGCAGAGGGACAGGTAATAGCAATCAGCCCCAGCATTTT,CASRGTGNSNQPQHF
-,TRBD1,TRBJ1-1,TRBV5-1,TGCGCCAGCAGCTCTACAGGGGGGAGCACTGAAGCTTTCTTT,CASSSTGGSTEAFF
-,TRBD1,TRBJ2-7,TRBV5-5,TGTGCCAGCAGCCCTGGACAGGGGGCTTGGGAGCAGTACTTC,CASSPGQGAWEQYF
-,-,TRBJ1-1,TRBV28,TGTGCCAGCAGTACCAGATTTGAAGCTTTCTTT,CASSTRFEAFF
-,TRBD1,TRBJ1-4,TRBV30,TGTGCCTGGAGTGCGGGACAGGGGTTTGCTAATGAAAAACTGTTTTTT,CAWSAGQGFANEKLFF
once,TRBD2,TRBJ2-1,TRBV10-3,TGTGCCATCAAGGGAGGACTAGCGGGAGGGCCGCTGAATGAGCAGTTCTTC,CAIKGGLAGGPLNEQFF
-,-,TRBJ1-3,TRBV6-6,TGTGCCAGCACCAACGGGTTGTCCTCTGGAAACACCATATATTTT,CASTNGLSSGNTIYF
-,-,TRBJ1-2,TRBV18,TGTGCCAGCTCACCCCAGAATATTGATGGCTACACCTTC,CASSPQNIDGYTF
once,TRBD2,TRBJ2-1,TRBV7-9,TGTGCCAGCAGCTTAGTGGGCAGACTAGCGGGGGGGTCCTACAATGAGCAGTTCTTC,CASSLVGRLAGGSYNEQFF
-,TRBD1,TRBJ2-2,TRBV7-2,TGTGCCAGCAGCCCCAGGACAGGGGGCACCGGGGAGCTGTTTTTT,CASSPRTGGTGELFF
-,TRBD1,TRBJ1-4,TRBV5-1,TGCGCCAGCAGCTTGTCAGGGGGCTATGAAAAACTGTTTTTT,CASSLSGGYEKLFF
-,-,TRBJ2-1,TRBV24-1,TGTGCCACCGGGAGGGGGATACGGAATGAGCAGTTCTTC,CATGRGIRNEQFF
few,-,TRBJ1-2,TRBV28,TGTGCCACCCTCAGACAGGTCTATGGCTACACCTTC,CATLRQVYGYTF
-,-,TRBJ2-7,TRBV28,TGTGCCAGCAGTTTTCAGGGAACCGGTTACGAGCAGTACTTC,CASSFQGTGYEQYF
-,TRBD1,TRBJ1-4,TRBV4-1,TGCGCCAGCAGCCAAGGGCCGGCGGGACAGGGGGCAGGAAAACTGTTTTTT,CASSQGPAGQGAGKLFF
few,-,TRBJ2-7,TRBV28,TGTGCCAGCACCTGGAGGGCCTCAAGCTCCTACGAGCAGTACTTC,CASTWRASSSYEQYF
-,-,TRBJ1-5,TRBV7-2,TGTGCCAGCAGCCGCGGTCGGGATCAGCCCCAGCATTTT,CASSRGRDQPQHF
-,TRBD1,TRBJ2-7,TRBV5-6,TGTGCCACCGCCCCCCGGGACAGGGGCTACGAGCAGTACTTC,CATAPRDRGYEQYF
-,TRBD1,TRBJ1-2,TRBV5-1,TGCGCCAGCAGCTTGGTGACAGGGTTGGATGGCTACACCTTC,CASSLVTGLDGYTF